This T cell receptor beta chain came from a study of identical twins (dated by TCRdb to the mid-2010s). With respect to the entire study: TCR alpha and beta repertoires from monozygotic twins, unrelated adults of various ages and cord blood were deep-sequenced to test whether fetal clonotypes persist. To rule out contamination, the twin experiments were replicated at different times with different library preparation protocols. Paper-wide results and their limitations: A weaker excess of twin sharing was found in beta out-of-frame sequences because the signal-to-noise ratio was lowered by fewer shared sequences. Conclusions relied on cross-sectional statistical analysis, since the same donors could not be followed over many years. Abundant cord blood beta clonotypes had fewer insertions, young adult naive repertoires showed a similar but weaker trend, and memory repertoires showed no such trend. In monozygotic twins, out-of-frame TCR alpha sharing was systematically underestimated by recombination models, although the models agreed with sharing between unrelated individuals. Compared with coincidental sharing between unrelated individuals, out-of-frame TCR alpha sequences shared between twins had an excess of sequences with low generation probability. Invariant T cells such as MAIT and iNKT could partly confound zero-insertion analyses, though diverse VJ usage argued against this for most clonotypes.

Sequences MNHEY (CDR1) and SMNVEV (CDR2) are obtained from the germline V gene (reference sequence). The CDR3 starts with the cysteine, ends with the phenylalanine, and has 16 residues. Left in the record is the CDR3 DNA by itself, 48 bases read in frame from the first base. A distance of 14 bases separates the germline ends of V and J, which lose 2 bases and 4 bases respectively. Every donor was a healthy Caucasian. The twin cohort comprised three pairs of female monozygotic twins, all aged about 18 to 30 years. Positive isolation kits from Invitrogen were used to isolate CD4+ and CD8+ T cell populations. Of note for this clonotype: The specificity of this receptor is unknown. Qualities for individual bases were not recorded, and no much larger clone is one base off.

Library generation was performed with 5' RACE. TCRdb names Illumina HiSeq 2000 as the instrument used. Template switching introduced a universal primer binding site; the final cDNA contained a unique molecular identifier, enabling accurate counting of TCR cDNA molecules. Specific primers in the conserved constant-segment region were used to synthesize first-strand cDNA for TCR alpha and beta chains. To control for contamination, every cDNA library carried two barcodes: a SMART-Mk sample barcode plus Illumina barcodes. TruSeq adapter sequences along with Illumina sample barcodes were introduced in two successive PCR steps. Sequencing of the TCR alpha and beta cDNA libraries was done on the Illumina HiSeq platform using custom primers. From the authors' description of their analysis: MiGEC processed the raw reads to extract unique molecular identifiers, while MiXCR was used to determine the CDR3 positions. For each individual, recombination models were inferred using an EM algorithm with the repgenHMM and IGoR tools. Shared clonotype analysis was performed with the tcR package in R, normalizing sharing by the product of cloneset sizes. To study raw recombination without the effects of thymic and clonal selection, out-of-frame nonproductive sequences were analyzed. TCRdb reanalyzed the raw reads on its own, using fastp at Q25 for trimming and MiXCR for clone calling, and kept in-frame beta chains. Records with the same CDR3 protein are collapsed into one entry carrying the most frequent genes and DNA. In this record, the V and J calls reflect TCRdb's handling and not the investigators' own analysis. This sample lists fewer than 550,000 distinct CDR3 sequences; roughly 15% were detected once. Roughly 0.4% of the sample is held by the ten biggest clonotypes.

This sample also belongs to another study, concerning yellow fever vaccine responses in identical twins. Drawing on the second study: According to the authors, in identical twins the way T cells responded to vaccination appeared partly convergent and partly personalized. In the study, vaccine-responding T cell clones were precisely tracked in identical twins.

This chain is built from TRBV27 and TRBJ2-2, with the D gene not clear enough to name. Sample: CD4+ T cells sorted from blood. The sequence was collected from a woman between 18 and 30 years old in good health. In nucleotide form, the sequence is TGTGCCAGCAGTTTACCCAATCTCTTAAGCACCGGGGAGCTGTTTTTT. Its coded protein is CASSLPNLLSTGELFF.